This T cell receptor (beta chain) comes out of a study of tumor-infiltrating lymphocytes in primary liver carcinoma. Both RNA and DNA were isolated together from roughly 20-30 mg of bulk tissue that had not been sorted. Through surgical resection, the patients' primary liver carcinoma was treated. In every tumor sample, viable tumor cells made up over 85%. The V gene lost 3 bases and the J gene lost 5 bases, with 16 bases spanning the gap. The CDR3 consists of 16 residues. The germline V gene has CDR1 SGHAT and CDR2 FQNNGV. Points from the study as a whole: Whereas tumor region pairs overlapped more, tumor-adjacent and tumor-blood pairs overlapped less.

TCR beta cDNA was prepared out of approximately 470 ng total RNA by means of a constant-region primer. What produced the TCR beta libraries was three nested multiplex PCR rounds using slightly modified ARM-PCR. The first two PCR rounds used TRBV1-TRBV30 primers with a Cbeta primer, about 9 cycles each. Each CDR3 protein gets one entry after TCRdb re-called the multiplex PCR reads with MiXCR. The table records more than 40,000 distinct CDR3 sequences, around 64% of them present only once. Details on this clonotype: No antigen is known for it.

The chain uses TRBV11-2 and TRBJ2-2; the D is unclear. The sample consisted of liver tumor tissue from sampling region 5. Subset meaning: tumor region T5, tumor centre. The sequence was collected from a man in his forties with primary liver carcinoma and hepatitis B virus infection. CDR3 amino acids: CASSFEDHDRTGELFF. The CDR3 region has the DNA TGTGCCAGCAGCTTTGAAGATCATGATAGGACCGGGGAGCTGTTTTTT. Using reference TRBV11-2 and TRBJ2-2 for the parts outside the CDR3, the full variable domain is EAGVAQSPRYKIIEKRQSVAFWCNPISGHATLYWYQQILGQGPKLLIQFQNNGVVDDSQLPKDRFSAERLKGVDSTLKIQPAKLEDSAVYLCASSFEDHDRTGELFFGEGSRLTVL.